These 2 T cell receptor beta chains were all obtained from the same sample, sequenced in a study of response to subunit inactivated influenza vaccine. MiXCR, run by TCRdb on the RT-PCR reads, gives a single entry per CDR3 protein. The sample contains more than 200,000 distinct CDR3 sequences, roughly an eighth of which appear only once. The material was non-naive T cells sorted from PBMCs, obtained 14 days before vaccination. These receptor sequences come from a man aged 50-60 years who received an inactivated influenza vaccine.

This chain connects TRBV6-5 to TRBJ2-1, with 7 bases lining up with TRBD1. CDR1 is MNHEY, CDR2 SVGAGI, per germline. The CDR3 has 17 residues. The trim removed 4 bases at V and 10 bases at J, leaving 19 bases unmatched. In DNA, the CDR3 is TGTGCCAGCAGTTTGAGGTTTGTGCGGACAGGAGCTTTGGAGCAGTTCTTC. Protein sequence: CASSLRFVRTGALEQFF.

V gene TRBV5-1 combines with J gene TRBJ2-3, with 9 bases matching TRBD1. J gave up 3 bases and V 3 bases, and 5 bases lay outside the gene matches. This CDR3 contains 15 residues. Germline values: CDR1 SGHRS, CDR2 YFSETQ. The CDR3: CASSSYRGQTDTQYF. The CDR3 nucleotides are TGCGCCAGCAGCTCCTACAGGGGGCAAACAGATACGCAGTATTTT.